Presented here are 30 T cell receptor beta chains from one specimen sequenced in a study of early stage breast cancer tumors. The data were produced by immunoSEQ multiplex PCR, yet TCRdb's version contains in-frame clones alone and is incomplete. The table includes over 45,000 clones, 65% to 90% detected once. Sequencing was done on a sample of blood. These receptor sequences come from a person in their fifties with breast cancer.

This sequence joins TRBV7-2 and TRBJ1-5; D not certain. The V gene's germline CDR1 is SGHTA and CDR2 FQGNSA. V was cut by 5 bases and J by 0 bases, with 11 bases left in between. The CDR3 is 15 amino acids. This chain's CDR3 is CASSPSGYSNQPQHF. The CDR3 DNA is TGTGCCAGCAGCCCCTCCGGTTATAGCAATCAGCCCCAGCATTTT. The whole variable domain, filled in from reference TRBV7-2 and TRBJ1-5, reads GAGVSQSPSNKVTEKGKDVELRCDPISGHTALYWYRQSLGQGLEFLIYFQGNSAPDKSGLPSDRFSAERTGGSVSTLTIQRTQQEDSAVYLCASSPSGYSNQPQHFGDGTRLSIL.

This sequence joins TRBV5-4 and TRBJ2-1; TRBD2 might be the D (7 bases). CDR3 length: 15 amino acids. Looked up from germline, CDR1 is SGHNT and CDR2 is YYREEE (reference sequence). V lost 4 bases to trimming and J lost 9 bases, with 20 bases between them. The CDR3 bases are TGTGCCAGCAGCCTCCCAGAGGGGGGGTATAGTGAGCAGTTCTTC. This encodes CASSLPEGGYSEQFF.

The chain recombines TRBV7-9 with TRBJ2-3; 9 nucleotides line up with TRBD2. Germline-derived CDR1 and CDR2 are SEHNR and FQNEAQ (reference sequence). V trimming: 0 bases; J trimming: 7 bases; junction bases outside the gene matches: 5. The CDR3 runs to 15 residues. The CDR3: CASSLAAGGKNTQYF. CDR3 nucleotides: TGTGCCAGCAGCTTAGCAGCGGGAGGAAAAAATACGCAGTATTTT.

This chain links TRBV11-2 with TRBJ1-6, with 7 nucleotides matching TRBD1. The CDR3 runs 15 residues. Germline assignment: CDR1 SGHAT and CDR2 FQNNGV. The V gene end was trimmed by 4 bases and the J gene end by 8 bases; junction bases not matched to a gene: 8. The CDR3 bases are TGTGCCAGCAGCTGGACGACAGGGAGAGATTCACCCCTCCACTTT. Amino acid sequence: CASSWTTGRDSPLHF. The variable domain in full, with the rest retrieved from reference TRBV11-2 and TRBJ1-6, is EAGVAQSPRYKIIEKRQSVAFWCNPISGHATLYWYQQILGQGPKLLIQFQNNGVVDDSQLPKDRFSAERLKGVDSTLKIQPAKLEDSAVYLCASSWTTGRDSPLHFGNGTRLTVT.

The rearrangement links TRBV11-3 to TRBJ2-1; D might be TRBD1 or TRBD2, each matching 6 bases. CDR1 is SGHNT, CDR2 YENEEA, per germline. CDR3 length: 12 residues. The ends were cut back, 0 bases at V and 12 bases at J, with 9 bases in the middle. The CDR3 is CASSLEGGRQFF. As DNA, the CDR3 is TGTGCCAGCAGCTTAGAAGGGGGGCGGCAGTTCTTC.

The CDR3 loop reads CASSPTSGTANNSPLHF. CDR3 in DNA: TGTGCCAGCAGCCCAACCTCTGGGACGGCTAATAATTCACCCCTCCACTTT. The V call is TRBV5-4, the J call TRBJ1-6, with D possibly being TRBD1 (5 bases). The CDR3 is made up of 17 amino acids. Trimming took 4 bases from V and 5 from J, leaving 19 bases between them. Germline-derived CDR1 and CDR2 are SGHNT and YYREEE (reference sequence). The full variable domain, completed using reference TRBV5-4 and TRBJ1-6, is ETGVTQSPTHLIKTRGQQVTLRCSSQSGHNTVSWYQQALGQGPQFIFQYYREEENGRGNFPPRFSGLQFPNYSSELNVNALELDDSALYLCASSPTSGTANNSPLHFGNGTRLTVT.

This clone was observed a single time. At one end, the junction sequence differs from germline, possibly due to a read error. The chain is built from TRBV7-2 and TRBJ2-3; 10 bases fit TRBD2. The length of the CDR3 is 14 residues. Germline CDR1 is SGHTA and CDR2 is FQGNSA. This chain's CDR3 is CASSLRSSGGPVPF. In nucleotides, the CDR3 is TGTGCCAGCAGCTTAAGGTCTAGCGGGGGACCGGTTCCTTTT.

CDR3 nucleotides: TGTGCCAGTACCAGGACAGGGGACACCGGGGAGCTGTTTTTT. Translation: CASTRTGDTGELFF. The gene calls are TRBV19 and TRBJ2-2; 9 bases align to TRBD1. Per the germline V gene, CDR1 is LNHDA and CDR2 is SQIVND (reference sequence). This CDR3 contains 14 residues. The ends lost 7 bases at V and 3 bases at J; junction bases unmatched: 3.

The CDR3 DNA sequence: TGTGCCAGCAGTTTACTGGGTTCGGGCAATCAGCCCCAGCATTTT. As protein: CASSLLGSGNQPQHF. J is TRBJ1-5 and V is TRBV27; D is unclear. CDR3 length: 15 amino acids. The V and J ends lost 2 bases and 2 bases respectively, with 10 bases between them. Germline V gene data show CDR1 as MNHEY and CDR2 as SMNVEV (reference sequence).

J is TRBJ1-3 and V is TRBV10-2; 8 nucleotides line up with TRBD1. The V gene's germline CDR1 is WSHSY and CDR2 SAAADI. J was trimmed by 4 bases and V by 4 bases; bases with no gene match: 0. The CDR3 totals 13 residues. The chain's CDR3 is CASSGQGGNTIYF. The CDR3 region has the DNA TGCGCCAGCAGTGGACAGGGGGGAAACACCATATATTTT.

This rearrangement joins TRBV10-1 to TRBJ1-5, with 7 bases fitting TRBD1. Unmatched junction bases numbered 10, after V lost 7 bases and J lost 7 bases. Germline CDR1 WNHNN, CDR2 SYGVQD (reference sequence). The CDR3 has 14 amino acids. CDR3 sequence reads: CASTAQGFSQPQHF. CDR3 nucleotide sequence: TGCGCCAGCACAGCACAGGGGTTTAGCCAGCCCCAGCATTTT.

The CDR3 spells CASSFDRGREQYF. CDR3 nucleotide sequence: TGTGCCAGCAGCTTCGACAGGGGGCGCGAGCAGTACTTC. This rearrangement joins TRBV7-2 to TRBJ2-7; the match to TRBD1 covers 10 bases. Germline trimming cut 3 bases from V and 6 bases from J; bases unmatched to any gene: 2. The CDR3 spans 13 residues. Germline-derived CDR1 and CDR2 are SGHTA and FQGNSA.

The V gene is TRBV5-1, the J gene TRBJ2-7; 7 bases are shared with TRBD1. Trimming took 0 bases from V and 5 from J; bases not matched to a gene: 5. Germline values: CDR1 SGHRS, CDR2 YFSETQ. The CDR3 loop spans 14 amino acids. CDR3 nucleotide sequence: TGCGCCAGCAGCTTGGTAGACAGGGTCCACGAGCAGTACTTC. Residues: CASSLVDRVHEQYF.

CDR3 residues: CASSTNTGELFF. In nucleotides, the CDR3 is TGTGCCAGCAGCACGAACACCGGGGAGCTGTTTTTT. The J gene is TRBJ2-2, the V gene TRBV9; D not resolved. This CDR3 comprises 12 residues. V was pared by 4 bases and J by 0 bases, with 1 base between. In germline, CDR1 is SGDLS, CDR2 YYNGEE. Supplemented by reference TRBV9 and TRBJ2-2, the full variable domain reads DSGVTQTPKHLITATGQRVTLRCSPRSGDLSVYWYQQSLDQGLQFLIQYYNGEERAKGNILERFSAQQFPDLHSELNLSSLELGDSALYFCASSTNTGELFFGEGSRLTVL.

This clone came up once. V is TRBV9 and J is TRBJ1-1; no firm D call. Trimming cost V 4 bases and J 1 base, with 11 bases left between them. The CDR3 contains 14 residues. CDR1 SGDLS and CDR2 YYNGEE come from the germline V gene. CDR3 in amino acids: CASSPRLENTEAFF. Written as DNA, the CDR3 is TGTGCCAGCAGCCCTCGACTGGAGAACACTGAAGCTTTCTTT.

The chain combines TRBV19 with TRBJ2-3, with 8 bases identical to TRBD1. The CDR3 has 16 amino acids. Germline trimming cut 3 bases from V and 2 bases from J; bases unmatched to any gene: 7. Germline CDR1 is LNHDA and CDR2 is SQIVND (reference sequence). As DNA, the CDR3 is TGTGCCAGTAGTATTAGAACAGGGGGTTACACAGATACGCAGTATTTT. Protein: CASSIRTGGYTDTQYF.

This rearrangement joins TRBV5-1 to TRBJ2-2; D may be TRBD1 (5 bases). The CDR3 runs to 17 residues. Per the germline V gene, CDR1 is SGHRS and CDR2 is YFSETQ. Trimming cost V 0 bases and J 2 bases, with 14 bases left between them. The CDR3 region is CASSLAVDTQNTGELFF. The CDR3 DNA sequence: TGCGCCAGCAGCTTGGCCGTGGACACCCAAAACACCGGGGAGCTGTTTTTT. The full variable domain, in which reference TRBV5-1 and TRBJ2-2 provide the parts outside the CDR3, is KAGVTQTPRYLIKTRGQQVTLSCSPISGHRSVSWYQQTPGQGLQFLFEYFSETQRNKGNFPGRFSGRQFSNSRSEMNVSTLELGDSALYLCASSLAVDTQNTGELFFGEGSRLTVL.

The chain recombines TRBV28 with TRBJ2-7; either TRBD1 or TRBD2 may supply D (5 bases each). The CDR3 is made up of 12 amino acids. The V gene's germline CDR1 is MDHEN and CDR2 SYDVKM. Trimming stripped 7 bases from V and 3 bases from J, with 10 bases between. The CDR3 region is CASTRGFYEQYF. CDR3 bases: TGTGCCAGCACCCGGGGCTTCTACGAGCAGTACTTC. Full variable domain (rest looked up from reference TRBV28 and TRBJ2-7): DVKVTQSSRYLVKRTGEKVFLECVQDMDHENMFWYRQDPGLGLRLIYFSYDVKMKEKGDIPEGYSVSREKKERFSLILESASTNQTSMYLCASTRGFYEQYFGPGTRLTVT.

The genes are TRBV5-5 and TRBJ2-3; TRBD2 agrees at 7 bases. CDR1 and CDR2 (germline): SGHKS, YYEKEE (reference sequence). CDR3 length: 16 amino acids. Trimming took 4 bases from V and 4 from J; bases not matched to a gene: 12. Here the CDR3 DNA reads TGTGCCAGCAGCCCCGGTGGTGGGGGGGGACCAGATACGCAGTATTTT. Translating it yields CASSPGGGGGPDTQYF.

The chain links TRBV2 to TRBJ2-2; 8 nucleotides agree with TRBD1. V lost 7 bases to trimming and J lost 2 bases; unmatched junction nucleotides: 3. Germline V lookup: CDR1 SNHLY, CDR2 FYNNEI. The CDR3 covers 14 residues. The CDR3 spells CASTGQGNTGELFF. In nucleotides, the CDR3 is TGTGCCAGCACCGGACAGGGTAACACCGGGGAGCTGTTTTTT.

This clone showed up just a few times. The V call is TRBV2, the J call TRBJ1-5; the D gene is possibly TRBD1 (6 bases). V lost 6 bases and J lost 6, with 12 bases in between. CDR1 and CDR2 (germline): SNHLY, FYNNEI. The CDR3 consists of 13 residues. The CDR3 sequence is CASRWGAGQPQHF. CDR3 DNA: TGTGCCAGCAGATGGGGGGCGGGTCAGCCCCAGCATTTT. Combining the CDR3 with reference TRBV2 and TRBJ1-5 gives the whole variable domain EPEVTQTPSHQVTQMGQEVILRCVPISNHLYFYWYRQILGQKVEFLVSFYNNEISEKSEIFDDQFSVERPDGSNFTLKIRSTKLEDSAMYFCASRWGAGQPQHFGDGTRLSIL.

This clone has a single count. J is TRBJ1-2 and V is TRBV10-3, with a weak D call TRBD1 (5 bases). Germline CDR1 reads ENHRY; CDR2 reads SYGVKD. The CDR3 length is 15 residues. Trimming took 8 bases from V and 5 from J, leaving 21 bases between them. The CDR3 DNA reads TGTGCCATCGGAGGACGGACCAGGGAGAATTATGGCTACACCTTC. Amino acid sequence: CAIGGRTRENYGYTF.

The rearrangement joins TRBV11-2 to TRBJ1-5, with no clear D. Germline CDR1 reads SGHAT; CDR2 reads FQNNGV. The V gene lost 1 base and the J gene lost 1 base, with 8 bases spanning the gap. The CDR3 totals 15 residues. The CDR3 protein is CASSLGQQSNQPQHF. DNA of the CDR3: TGTGCCAGCAGCTTAGGCCAGCAAAGCAATCAGCCCCAGCATTTT.

This chain connects TRBV6-1 to TRBJ1-2; D remains ambiguous. The length of the CDR3 is 14 residues. V gave up 4 bases and J gave up 4 bases, with 13 bases separating them. CDR1 is MNHNS, CDR2 SASEGT, per germline. CDR3: CASSVGALGYGYTF. DNA of the CDR3: TGTGCCAGCAGTGTAGGAGCTCTGGGCTATGGCTACACCTTC.

The chain recombines TRBV27 with TRBJ2-7; D is unclear. Trimming stripped 0 bases from V and 0 bases from J, with 6 bases between. Germline V gene data show CDR1 as MNHEY and CDR2 as SMNVEV (reference sequence). This CDR3 spans 14 amino acids. The CDR3 reads CASSLSPISYEQYF. The CDR3 coding sequence is TGTGCCAGCAGTTTATCCCCCATCTCCTACGAGCAGTACTTC.

The chain combines TRBV9 with TRBJ2-4; 10 bases are a match to TRBD1. The V and J ends lost 4 bases and 3 bases, in that order; junction bases with no gene match: 1. The germline V gene encodes CDR1 SGDLS and CDR2 YYNGEE. The CDR3 covers 14 residues. The CDR3: CASSRTGGKNIQYF. The CDR3 DNA follows: TGTGCCAGCAGCAGGACAGGGGGCAAAAACATTCAGTACTTC.

V is TRBV5-1 and J is TRBJ1-1; D gene unclear. CDR1 is SGHRS and CDR2 is YFSETQ in the germline V gene. This CDR3 has 14 amino acids. Trimming shortened V by 0 bases and J by 1 base, and 7 bases separated the two germline ends. The CDR3 DNA follows: TGCGCCAGCAGCTTGGGGCTGGCGAACACTGAAGCTTTCTTT. Amino acids: CASSLGLANTEAFF.

The chain recombines TRBV7-2 with TRBJ1-2; 8 nucleotides align to TRBD1. The germline gives CDR1 SGHTA, CDR2 FQGNSA. The CDR3 runs 16 residues. J lost 5 bases, V lost 1 base, and 9 bases had no gene match. The CDR3 sequence is CASSLGGQGSTYGYTF. The CDR3 DNA reads as TGTGCCAGCAGCTTAGGAGGACAGGGTTCGACGTATGGCTACACCTTC.

The V and J genes are TRBV7-8 and TRBJ1-2; D might be TRBD1 (6 bases). CDR1 is SGHVS, CDR2 FQNEAQ, per germline. The CDR3 covers 15 residues. Trimming took off 2 bases at V and 4 bases at J, with 14 bases between the two ends. The CDR3 here is CASSLTRGRCYGYTF. CDR3 bases: TGTGCCAGCAGCTTAACTCGGGGGCGTTGCTATGGCTACACCTTC. Looking up the rest from reference TRBV7-8 and TRBJ1-2 gives the full variable domain: GAGVSQSPRYKVAKRGQDVALRCDPISGHVSLFWYQQALGQGPEFLTYFQNEAQLDKSGLPSDRFFAERPEGSVSTLKIQRTQQEDSAVYLCASSLTRGRCYGYTFGSGTRLTVV.

This chain links TRBV28 with TRBJ1-1; D possibly corresponds to TRBD1 (6 bases). Germline CDR1 is MDHEN and CDR2 is SYDVKM. The CDR3 loop spans 12 amino acids. V was shortened by 7 bases and J by 3 bases, with 9 bases between the two germline ends. The CDR3 protein is CASTNRDTEAFF. The CDR3 DNA is TGTGCCAGCACAAACAGGGACACTGAAGCTTTCTTT.